This T cell receptor beta chain comes out of a study of cytomegalovirus exposure and HLA in healthy donors. In the study overall: One earlier analysis, a look at 180 million or so T cells, found roughly 120 million unique TCR beta sequences.

As regards this clone: The antigen remains undetermined.

Findings of the study overall: A later analysis linked a missense DCLRE1C variant to TCR beta V- and J-gene trimming.

This CDR3 has 16 amino acids. Per germline, CDR1 SGHNT and CDR2 YYREEE (reference sequence). Trimming cost V 2 bases and J 5 bases; bases outside gene matches: 7. The PCR employed 60 Vbeta primers together with 13 Jbeta primers. Using immunoSEQ multiplex PCR, the repertoire was profiled, and TCRdb retains in-frame clones only, with some absent. The table includes approximately 55,000 clones, around 82% detected once. The origin of this receptor is a boy younger than 18 in good health and CMV-seropositive. The chain carries TRBV5-4 and TRBJ2-5; TRBD1 agrees at 12 bases. The sample was PBMCs. The CDR3 nucleotides are TGTGCCAGCAGCTTACCGGGACAGGGGGCTGGCGAGACCCAGTACTTC. Encoded protein: CASSLPGQGAGETQYF.